This TCR beta chain was identified in a study of blood T cell repertoires in COVID-19. In the authors' methods: How many nucleated cells were present was estimated from reference gene primer amplification. The data were produced by immunoSEQ multiplex PCR, yet TCRdb's version contains in-frame clones alone and is incomplete. V and J calls and clone size are given by that table; D and trimming were obtained from the DNA. The table records around 170,000 clones, approximately 80% of them present only once. V was trimmed by 6 bases and J by 6 bases, leaving 15 bases between them. CDR1 is MDHEN, CDR2 SYDVKM, per germline. The CDR3 runs 15 residues.

Input material: PBMCs or T cells enriched from blood (not recorded which). The TCR originated in a man in his fifties or sixties who had been exposed to COVID-19. V and J are TRBV28 and TRBJ1-6; tentatively, D is TRBD1 (5 bases). CDR3 sequence: CASSLQGRGNSPLHF. Written as DNA, the CDR3 is TGTGCCAGCAGCCTCCAGGGAAGGGGTAATTCACCCCTCCACTTT.